This TCR beta chain was recorded in a study of tumor-infiltrating lymphocytes in primary liver carcinoma. Whole-study findings and limits: Compared with tumor region pairs, tumor-adjacent and tumor-blood pairs overlapped less. All five tumor regions shared only about 7.5-24% of top clones.

Concerning this clonotype itself: No antigen is known for it. One junction end does not reproduce the germline sequence, and a read error may be involved.

For each extraction, RNA and DNA were obtained together from about 21-30 mg of unsorted bulk tissue. Each of the tumor samples contained in excess of 75% viable tumor cells. TCR beta cDNA came from roughly 0.45 ug total RNA, primed with a constant-region primer. Library construction for TCR beta comprised three nested multiplex PCR rounds performed with slightly modified ARM-PCR. TCRdb processed the multiplex PCR reads anew with MiXCR; each CDR3 protein has one entry. The sample records 95,000 to 100,000 distinct CDR3 sequences, about 67% being singletons. The sequencing input was liver tumor tissue from sampling region 2. As for subset: tumor region T2, inferior pole. The TCR sequence derives from a woman between 55 and 75 years old with primary liver carcinoma and hepatitis B virus infection.

The CDR3 reads CANSSRTSETENTGDLFF. DNA for the CDR3: TGTGCCAACAGTTCCCGGACTAGCGAAACTGAGAACACCGGGGACCTGTTTTTT. The genes are TRBV28 and TRBJ2-2; 9 nucleotides match TRBD2. The CDR3 covers 18 residues. Germline V gene data show CDR1 as MDHEN and CDR2 as SYDVKM. Based on the CDR3 plus reference TRBV28 and TRBJ2-2, the full variable domain is DVKVTQSSRYLVKRTGEKVFLECVQDMDHENMFWYRQDPGLGLRLIYFSYDVKMKEKGDIPEGYSVSREKKERFSLILESASTNQTSMYLCANSSRTSETENTGDLFFGEGSRLTVL.